Following are 19 T cell receptor beta chains from one sample sequenced in a study of Ad26.COV2.S vaccination and SARS-CoV-2 variants. Profiling relied on immunoSEQ multiplex PCR, and the TCRdb table lists in-frame clones only, not all of them. The repertoire consists of 200,000 to 300,000 clones, with approximately 88% occurring once and the leading ten covering approximately 12%. Treatment here: 15 to 20 received Ad26.COV2.S at low or high dose, single or two shots; about 5 received placebo; per-sample allocation not given. Day 63 after the first vaccine or placebo injection was the time point for sampling. The specimen comprised peripheral blood, sampled in a trial of Ad26.COV2.S vaccine versus placebo. Receptor source: a person between 18 and 60 years old who received the Ad26.COV2.S COVID-19 vaccine or a placebo.

The J gene is TRBJ2-2, the V gene TRBV11-1, with 8 bases matching TRBD1. J lost 6 bases, V lost 9 bases, and 9 bases had no gene match. The length of the CDR3 is 14 residues. Germline V lookup: CDR1 SGHAT, CDR2 FQDESV (reference sequence). CDR3 coding DNA: TGTGCCAGTACCCCCCAGGGGGCACCCGGGGAGCTGTTTTTT. Amino acids: CASTPQGAPGELFF.

J is TRBJ2-1 and V is TRBV28, with a possible D match to TRBD2 (6 bases). The CDR3 spans 14 residues. CDR1 and CDR2 from the germline V gene are MDHEN and SYDVKM. V was shortened by 1 base and J by 6 bases, with 10 bases between the two germline ends. This CDR3 is CASSLSGLFNEQFF. CDR3 DNA: TGTGCCAGCAGTTTATCGGGACTGTTCAATGAGCAGTTCTTC.

This clone was observed a few times. The rearrangement joins TRBV28 to TRBJ2-7; D may be TRBD2 (5 bases). In germline, CDR1 is MDHEN, CDR2 SYDVKM. The CDR3 contains 12 residues. Deletions cut 10 bases from V and 3 bases from J, with 13 bases between. CDR3 sequence reads: CATDSGVYEQYF. CDR3 DNA sequence: TGTGCCACCGACTCCGGGGTCTACGAGCAGTACTTC.

J is TRBJ2-1 and V is TRBV9; 11 bases are a match to TRBD1. The CDR3 has 14 residues. The germline gives CDR1 SGDLS, CDR2 YYNGEE. With 7 bases clipped from V and 1 base from J, the junction kept 1 base outside the gene matches. CDR3 coding DNA: TGTGCCAGCGGGACAGGGGGTTCCTACAATGAGCAGTTCTTC. Protein product: CASGTGGSYNEQFF.

This chain uses TRBV24-1 with TRBJ2-5, with 10 nucleotides matching TRBD2. The V and J ends lost 0 bases and 0 bases, in that order; junction bases with no gene match: 9. The CDR3 is 19 amino acids. Germline lookup yields CDR1 KGHDR and CDR2 SFDVKD. CDR3: CATSDLAGLAGGHQETQYF. The CDR3 coding sequence is TGTGCCACCAGTGATTTGGCAGGCTTAGCGGGGGGACACCAAGAGACCCAGTACTTC.

The chain is built from TRBV4-1 and TRBJ2-2; D remains ambiguous. In germline, CDR1 is MGHRA, CDR2 YSYEKL. The germline V and J ends were trimmed by 4 bases and 6 bases, with 24 bases remaining between them. This CDR3 is 18 amino acids long. CDR3 in DNA: TGCGCCAGCAGCCTAAATAAGGTGCATCCCCCAGATCCCGGGGAGCTGTTTTTT. This codes for CASSLNKVHPPDPGELFF.

A remark on this clone: Other DNA sequences in the sample encode the same CDR3. This chain joins TRBV7-2 and TRBJ2-3; no reliable D call. There are 13 residues in the CDR3. V was clipped by 1 base and J by 1 base, with 3 bases between them. Germline V gene sequence: CDR1 SGHTA, CDR2 FQGNSA. This CDR3 is CASSLDGTDTQYF. The CDR3 nucleotides read TGTGCCAGCAGCTTAGACGGCACAGATACGCAGTATTTT.

In this sample, this clone turned up a few times. V usage is TRBV28 and J usage is TRBJ2-7; 7 nucleotides match TRBD2. V shed 6 bases, J shed 2 bases, and the junction held 13 bases outside the gene matches. CDR1 and CDR2 (germline): MDHEN, SYDVKM. The CDR3 sequence is 16 residues long. CDR3 coding DNA: TGTGCCAGCAGCCGCGGGCGGAGCGGGGTTACCTACGAGCAGTACTTC. This codes for CASSRGRSGVTYEQYF.

This chain connects TRBV28 to TRBJ1-5; tentative D call: TRBD1 (5 bases). This CDR3 is built from 15 residues. V gave up 3 bases and J gave up 3 bases, with 12 bases separating them. CDR1 and CDR2 from the germline V gene are MDHEN and SYDVKM. CDR3 region: CASSFVQGHNQPQHF. CDR3 nucleotides: TGTGCCAGCAGTTTTGTCCAGGGTCACAATCAGCCCCAGCATTTT.

The DNA for the CDR3 is TGTGCCAGCGGGGGTGGAGGGATCTCCTACGAGCAGTACTTC. This gives the protein CASGGGGISYEQYF. The chain carries TRBV28 and TRBJ2-7; D may be TRBD2 (6 bases). V lost 8 bases and J 0 bases, leaving 14 bases between the germline ends. This CDR3 is built from 14 residues. Germline CDR1 MDHEN, CDR2 SYDVKM.

This sequence joins TRBV15 and TRBJ2-1, with D uncertain. Germline CDR1 and CDR2: LNHNV and YYDKDF (reference sequence). The length of the CDR3 is 12 residues. V was cut by 3 bases and J by 1 base, with 1 base left in between. Here the CDR3 reads CATSSSYNEQFF. The CDR3 region has the DNA TGTGCCACCAGCAGTTCCTACAATGAGCAGTTCTTC.

CDR3 residues: CASSHRGGPDTQYF. The DNA for the CDR3 is TGTGCCAGCAGCCACCGGGGGGGACCAGATACGCAGTATTTT. This chain links TRBV13 with TRBJ2-3; 8 bases line up with TRBD2. The germline V gene encodes CDR1 PRHDT and CDR2 FYEKMQ (reference sequence). J gave up 4 bases and V 5 bases, and 5 bases lay outside the gene matches. This CDR3 contains 14 residues.

The chain carries TRBV6-5 and TRBJ2-5; 9 nucleotides align to TRBD2. This CDR3 has 14 amino acids. From germline, CDR1 is MNHEY and CDR2 SVGAGI. V lost 4 bases, J lost 3 bases, and 3 bases stayed unmatched. The CDR3, as DNA: TGTGCCAGCAGTTCCTGGACTAGCGAAGAGACCCAGTACTTC. It encodes CASSSWTSEETQYF.

CDR3 amino acids: CAWSMSGQLYGYTF. The DNA of the CDR3 is TGTGCCTGGAGTATGTCTGGACAGCTCTATGGCTACACCTTC. This rearrangement joins TRBV30 to TRBJ1-2; tentative D call: TRBD1 (6 bases). CDR3 size: 14 residues. Trimming removed 2 bases at V and 4 bases at J, with 14 bases between. Per the germline V gene, CDR1 is GTSNPN and CDR2 is SVGIG (reference sequence).

The count of this clone is one. V usage is TRBV5-4 and J usage is TRBJ1-1; possible D gene TRBD1, 5 bases. Trimming took off 4 bases at V and 2 bases at J, with 15 bases between the two ends. Germline V lookup: CDR1 SGHNT, CDR2 YYREEE (reference sequence). This CDR3 has 15 amino acids. CDR3 nucleotide sequence: TGTGCCAGCAGCCCGGCTGGGGGGGGAAACACTGAAGCTTTCTTT. Translation gives CASSPAGGGNTEAFF. Looking up the rest from reference TRBV5-4 and TRBJ1-1 gives the full variable domain: ETGVTQSPTHLIKTRGQQVTLRCSSQSGHNTVSWYQQALGQGPQFIFQYYREEENGRGNFPPRFSGLQFPNYSSELNVNALELDDSALYLCASSPAGGGNTEAFFGQGTRLTVV.

This clone was recorded many times. The gene calls are TRBV6-1 and TRBJ2-7; weak D call: TRBD2 (5 bases). CDR3 size: 14 residues. Germline values: CDR1 MNHNS, CDR2 SASEGT. Deletions cut 2 bases from V and 0 bases from J, with 8 bases between. CDR3 protein: CASSERRSSYEQYF. CDR3 DNA sequence: TGTGCCAGCAGTGAACGGAGGAGCTCCTACGAGCAGTACTTC.

This clone was observed a few times. The V gene is TRBV28, the J gene TRBJ2-5; D might be TRBD2 (6 bases). V was shortened by 7 bases and J by 4 bases, with 22 bases between the two germline ends. This CDR3 is built from 16 residues. Germline CDR1 is MDHEN and CDR2 is SYDVKM. The CDR3 sequence is CASIPLGGRGTETQYF. CDR3 bases: TGTGCCAGCATCCCGCTGGGGGGACGGGGGACAGAGACCCAGTACTTC.

This chain connects TRBV9 to TRBJ2-5; 13 bases match TRBD2. Germline CDR1 SGDLS, CDR2 YYNGEE. This CDR3 is 16 amino acids long. Unmatched junction bases numbered 3, after V lost 3 bases and J lost 1 base. The CDR3 reads CASSGLAGGPQETQYF. The CDR3, as DNA: TGTGCCAGCAGCGGACTAGCGGGGGGCCCCCAAGAGACCCAGTACTTC. The full variable domain, in which reference TRBV9 and TRBJ2-5 provide the parts outside the CDR3, is DSGVTQTPKHLITATGQRVTLRCSPRSGDLSVYWYQQSLDQGLQFLIQYYNGEERAKGNILERFSAQQFPDLHSELNLSSLELGDSALYFCASSGLAGGPQETQYFGPGTRLLVL.

V gene TRBV25-1 combines with J gene TRBJ2-1; D call uncertain. V dropped 3 bases and J dropped 0 bases, with 12 bases sitting between them. In germline, CDR1 is MGHDK, CDR2 SYGVNS. The length of the CDR3 is 16 residues. The CDR3 spells CASSDSSIDSYNEQFF. In nucleotides, the CDR3 is TGTGCCAGCAGTGACTCGTCGATTGACTCCTACAATGAGCAGTTCTTC.